The 3 T cell receptor beta chains below come from one sample, sequenced in a study of blood T cell repertoires in COVID-19. Only in-frame clones appear in the TCRdb table, and some are missing; sequencing was by immunoSEQ multiplex PCR. The sample holds approximately 150,000 clones; 80% to 90% are singletons and the top ten take approximately 0.95%. Sequencing was done on a sample of peripheral blood. Receptors were obtained from a woman aged 50 to 60 with acute or convalescent COVID-19.

This clone has just a few counts. This chain connects TRBV6-1 to TRBJ2-7, with D tentatively TRBD1 (5 bases). The CDR3 runs 15 residues. The germline V gene has CDR1 MNHNS and CDR2 SASEGT. Deletions cut 2 bases from V and 0 bases from J, with 11 bases between. This chain's CDR3 is CASSELQVNSYEQYF. As DNA, the CDR3 is TGTGCCAGCAGTGAATTACAGGTTAACTCCTACGAGCAGTACTTC.

The chain recombines TRBV5-1 with TRBJ2-1, with 9 nucleotides matching TRBD1. J was trimmed by 8 bases and V by 3 bases; bases with no gene match: 6. This CDR3 spans 14 amino acids. CDR1 and CDR2 from the germline V gene are SGHRS and YFSETQ. The DNA for the CDR3 is TGCGCCAGCAGCTCGCTCCGGACAGGGGATGAGCAGTTCTTC. Its protein is CASSSLRTGDEQFF.

The J gene is TRBJ2-1, the V gene TRBV5-6; TRBD2 aligns across 14 bases. This CDR3 contains 15 residues. Unmatched junction bases numbered 1, after V lost 1 base and J lost 7 bases. Germline CDR1 and CDR2: SGHDT and YYEEEE. The CDR3 coding sequence is TGTGCCAGCAGCTTGAGACTAGCGGGGGGGAATGAGCAGTTCTTC. Translating it yields CASSLRLAGGNEQFF.